These 17 T cell receptor beta chains came from one sample sequenced in a study of CD8 T cells in ankylosing spondylitis. MiXCR, run by TCRdb on the 5' RACE reads, gives a single entry per CDR3 protein. In the table there are about 130,000 distinct CDR3 sequences, roughly an eighth of which are singletons. Input material: blood, either unsorted or a sorted T cell fraction (not recorded which). Every receptor here comes from a female donor with ankylosing spondylitis or in good health (not recorded which).

This clonotype appeared a few times. The chain joins TRBV10-3 to TRBJ2-1, with 8 bases matching TRBD2. Trimming at V came to 5 bases and at J to 5 bases, leaving 5 bases not matched to a gene. CDR1 ENHRY and CDR2 SYGVKD come from the germline V gene. The CDR3 totals 14 residues. For the CDR3, the DNA is TGTGCCATCAGTTCGGGACTAGATAACAATGAGCAGTTCTTC. It yields the protein CAISSGLDNNEQFF.

This clonotype was detected many times. This rearrangement joins TRBV6-1 to TRBJ2-6; 10 positions match TRBD1. This CDR3 contains 13 residues. V shed 7 bases and J 12 bases; nucleotides not matched to a gene: 6. Germline CDR1 and CDR2: MNHNS and SASEGT. The CDR3 DNA sequence: TGTGCCAGCAACCCGGGACAGGGGAGCGTCCTGACTTTC. It codes for CASNPGQGSVLTF.

This clonotype has at least ten counts. The chain has TRBV20-1 and TRBJ2-3; D possibly corresponds to TRBD1 (5 bases). Germline CDR1 and CDR2: DFQATT and SNEGSKA (reference sequence). V lost 6 bases to trimming and J lost 0 bases, with 13 bases between them. This CDR3 is 14 amino acids long. The CDR3 loop reads CSASRQSSTDTQYF. In DNA, the CDR3 is TGCAGTGCCAGCCGACAGTCTAGCACAGATACGCAGTATTTT.

The V call is TRBV9, the J call TRBJ2-1, with D tentatively TRBD2 (6 bases). Germline CDR1 reads SGDLS; CDR2 reads YYNGEE. The CDR3 loop spans 15 amino acids. Trimming stripped 3 bases from V and 1 base from J, with 11 bases between. The CDR3: CASSASGGSYNEQFF. The CDR3 DNA sequence: TGTGCCAGCAGCGCGAGCGGAGGGTCCTACAATGAGCAGTTCTTC.

This clonotype was observed a handful of times. The rearrangement links TRBV12-3 or TRBV12-4 to TRBJ2-1, with a possible D match to TRBD2 (6 bases). Trimming left V 5 bases short and J 9 bases short, with 17 bases between. This CDR3 comprises 14 residues. The CDR3 sequence: CASSAGAGSTEQFF. CDR3 DNA: TGTGCCAGCAGTGCCGGCGCGGGATCCACTGAGCAGTTCTTC.

The sample holds many counts of this clonotype. The rearrangement uses TRBV6-1 and TRBJ2-7; 9 nucleotides agree with TRBD1. The length of the CDR3 is 15 residues. Losses at the gene ends were 6 bases for V and 5 bases for J; bases not matched to a gene: 11. Germline-derived CDR1 and CDR2 are MNHNS and SASEGT. The CDR3 bases are TGTGCCAGCAGCTCCCTGGGGACAGGGCTCCACGAGCAGTACTTC. Its translation is CASSSLGTGLHEQYF.

This sequence joins TRBV11-3 and TRBJ2-1, with 7 bases fitting TRBD1. In germline, CDR1 is SGHNT, CDR2 YENEEA. This CDR3 is built from 15 residues. The V segment lost 1 base and the J segment 5 bases; nucleotides outside the gene matches: 5. The CDR3 nucleotides are TGTGCCAGCAGCTTAGGACAGGGTAAAGACAATGAGCAGTTCTTC. Residues: CASSLGQGKDNEQFF. Based on the CDR3 plus reference TRBV11-3 and TRBJ2-1, the full variable domain is EAGVVQSPRYKIIEKKQPVAFWCNPISGHNTLYWYLQNLGQGPELLIRYENEEAVDDSQLPKDRFSAERLKGVDSTLKIQPAELGDSAVYLCASSLGQGKDNEQFFGPGTRLTVL.

This chain joins TRBV7-6 and TRBJ2-1; the D is unclear. Germline values: CDR1 SGHVS, CDR2 FNYEAQ. This CDR3 is 15 amino acids long. Trimming removed 1 base from V and 5 bases from J, with 12 bases in between. Here the CDR3 DNA reads TGTGCCAGCAGCTTAGATTCGTGGGTAAACAATGAGCAGTTCTTC. Its translation: CASSLDSWVNNEQFF.

This clonotype was counted between two and nine times. J is TRBJ2-5 and V is TRBV19; possibly TRBD1 for D (6 bases). V lost 6 bases and J 2 bases, leaving 13 bases between the germline ends. Germline V gene lookup returns CDR1 LNHDA and CDR2 SQIVND (reference sequence). This CDR3 contains 14 residues. Written as DNA, the CDR3 is TGTGCCAGTAGGACCCACGGGACACAAGAGACCCAGTACTTC. Residues: CASRTHGTQETQYF.

The chain recombines TRBV30 with TRBJ1-4; D unresolved. V was cut by 3 bases and J by 7 bases, with 12 bases left in between. Germline V gene lookup returns CDR1 GTSNPN and CDR2 SVGIG (reference sequence). The CDR3 is 13 residues long. CDR3 amino acids: CAWSAREGEKLFF. The CDR3 DNA reads as TGTGCCTGGAGCGCTAGGGAAGGTGAAAAACTGTTTTTT.

A note on this clonotype: A much larger clonotype is one base distant, so this may be a read error. This chain joins TRBV7-9 and TRBJ2-7; a weak D match, TRBD1 (7 bases). There are 16 residues in the CDR3. The germline V and J ends were trimmed by 4 bases and 8 bases, with 24 bases remaining between them. Germline values: CDR1 SEHNR, CDR2 FQNEAQ (reference sequence). The CDR3 loop is CASSSSSAGQLNKQYF. CDR3 nucleotide sequence: TGTGCCAGCAGCTCATCATCGGCGGGACAGTTGAACAAGCAGTACTTC.

This clonotype was counted between two and nine times. The CDR3 DNA sequence: TGTGCCAGCAGTTACGGTGGGACCCAGTACTTC. It encodes CASSYGGTQYF. The chain couples TRBV6-5 to TRBJ2-5; D remains unclear. Germline V gene sequence: CDR1 MNHEY, CDR2 SVGAGI. CDR3 length equals 11 residues. V was clipped by 2 bases and J by 7 bases, with 5 bases between them.

The J gene is TRBJ2-3, the V gene TRBV18; no firm D call. From germline, CDR1 is KGHSH and CDR2 LQKENI. Trimming shortened V by 4 bases and J by 5 bases, and 10 bases separated the two germline ends. The CDR3 contains 13 residues. The CDR3 region has the DNA TGTGCCAGCTCACGATCAGTAGAAGATACGCAGTATTTT. Protein sequence: CASSRSVEDTQYF.

The rearrangement joins TRBV7-3 to TRBJ2-2; possibly TRBD2 for D (6 bases). The V gene lost 3 bases and the J gene lost 1 base, with 12 bases spanning the gap. This CDR3 has 16 amino acids. Germline V gene sequence: CDR1 SGHTA, CDR2 FQGTGA. The CDR3 sequence is CASSLGGPGNTGELFF. The DNA for the CDR3 is TGTGCCAGCAGCTTGGGGGGTCCTGGGAACACCGGGGAGCTGTTTTTT.

This clonotype has ten or more counts. This rearrangement joins TRBV12-3 or TRBV12-4 to TRBJ2-3; D remains ambiguous. V lost 2 bases and J lost 0, with 9 bases in between. CDR3 length equals 15 residues. CDR3 nucleotide sequence: TGTGCCAGCAGTTTATGGGCGGCTAGCACAGATACGCAGTATTTT. It yields the protein CASSLWAASTDTQYF.

The J gene is TRBJ2-1, the V gene TRBV3-1, with 7 bases lining up with TRBD2. V trimming: 5 bases; J trimming: 10 bases; junction bases outside the gene matches: 11. This CDR3 is 14 amino acids long. Looked up from germline, CDR1 is LGHDT and CDR2 is YNNKEL (reference sequence). The CDR3 coding sequence is TGTGCCAGCAGCGCCGAGACTAGCCGGGGGGAGCAGTTCTTC. It specifies CASSAETSRGEQFF.

This clonotype has a handful of counts. The chain joins TRBV2 to TRBJ2-3, with D possibly matching TRBD2 (7 bases). V was cut by 8 bases and J by 2 bases, with 17 bases left in between. Germline V CDR1 and CDR2: SNHLY, FYNNEI. The CDR3 is made up of 15 amino acids. The CDR3 DNA reads TGTGCCAGCTCCGCGGCGGGGGCGCTCACAGATACGCAGTATTTT. It is translated as CASSAAGALTDTQYF.